This passage covers 27 T cell receptor beta chains from one sample sequenced in a study of cytomegalovirus exposure and HLA in healthy donors. The primer mix had 60 Vbeta and 13 Jbeta primers. Some clones are missing from TCRdb's copy, which holds only in-frame ones; the method was immunoSEQ multiplex PCR. Here the sample spans around 190,000 clones, 75% to 80% being singletons. The material sequenced was PBMCs. These receptors came from a woman aged 25 to 39 in good health and CMV-seropositive.

The rearrangement links TRBV11-3 to TRBJ2-5; D might be TRBD1 (5 bases). V lost 1 base and J lost 5, with 14 bases in between. Germline V gene lookup returns CDR1 SGHNT and CDR2 YENEEA. The CDR3 contains 15 residues. CDR3: CASSLGSQGSETQYF. CDR3 bases: TGTGCCAGCAGCTTAGGATCCCAGGGCTCGGAGACCCAGTACTTC.

V is TRBV6-5 and J is TRBJ2-7, with 8 bases identical to TRBD1. CDR1 and CDR2 from the germline V gene are MNHEY and SVGAGI. The CDR3 runs to 14 residues. Unmatched junction bases numbered 5, after V lost 4 bases and J lost 3 bases. The DNA for the CDR3 is TGTGCCAGCAGTTCCACAGGGGGAAGCTACGAGCAGTACTTC. It specifies CASSSTGGSYEQYF.

In this sample, this clone turned up a few times. The V gene is TRBV28, the J gene TRBJ2-7, with a tentative D call TRBD1 (6 bases). The V end was cut by 6 bases, the J end by 1 base, with 10 bases between. The CDR3 is made up of 13 amino acids. Germline V lookup: CDR1 MDHEN, CDR2 SYDVKM. The CDR3 protein is CASSPGASYEQYF. The CDR3 DNA is TGTGCCAGCAGCCCAGGGGCGTCCTACGAGCAGTACTTC.

The rearrangement uses TRBV10-3 and TRBJ1-2; D may be TRBD1 (5 bases). CDR1 ENHRY and CDR2 SYGVKD come from the germline V gene. The CDR3 is made up of 13 amino acids. V was clipped by 4 bases and J by 3 bases, with 9 bases between them. Here the CDR3 reads CAISVPGYYGYTF. CDR3 nucleotide sequence: TGTGCCATCAGTGTCCCAGGGTACTATGGCTACACCTTC.

This clone was recorded once. V and J are TRBV18 and TRBJ2-7; D remains ambiguous. The CDR3 runs 14 residues. Trimming pared 3 bases from V and 1 base from J, leaving 10 bases between. The germline CDR1 and CDR2 sequences are KGHSH and LQKENI. In DNA, the CDR3 is TGTGCCAGCTCACCCGACATGGGTTCCTACGAGCAGTACTTC. This encodes CASSPDMGSYEQYF.

Regarding this clone: A read error may account for a junction end that differs from germline. This rearrangement joins TRBV7-9 to TRBJ1-3; no clear D. The length of the CDR3 is 15 residues. Germline CDR1 is SEHNR and CDR2 is FQNEAQ (reference sequence). CDR3 bases: TGTGCCAGCGGCTTAGCGCGGGGAGTAATAAACACCATATATTTT. Translating gives CASGLARGVINTIYF.

The chain employs TRBV4-3 and TRBJ2-3; 7 bases align to TRBD1. The CDR3 is made up of 15 amino acids. J was trimmed by 4 bases and V by 0 bases; bases with no gene match: 4. Germline CDR1 LGHNA, CDR2 YSLEER. This chain's CDR3 is CASSQDRGGADTQYF. CDR3 bases: TGCGCCAGCAGCCAAGATAGAGGGGGCGCAGATACGCAGTATTTT.

The chain combines TRBV27 with TRBJ1-3, with D tentatively TRBD1 (5 bases). V lost 9 bases, J lost 8 bases, and 26 bases lay in between. Germline CDR1 MNHEY, CDR2 SMNVEV (reference sequence). The CDR3 covers 16 residues. The CDR3 DNA reads as TGTGCCAGACATATAGGGGATTGGGGCCCCTGGGACACCATATATTTT. Its translation: CARHIGDWGPWDTIYF.

V is TRBV7-3 and J is TRBJ2-7, with a weak D call TRBD2 (5 bases). Germline assignment: CDR1 SGHTA and CDR2 FQGTGA. The V gene lost 4 bases and the J gene lost 6 bases, with 13 bases spanning the gap. The CDR3 length is 13 residues. The CDR3 coding sequence is TGTGCCAGCAGCTACGATAAAGGGAGCGAGCAGTACTTC. This gives the protein CASSYDKGSEQYF.

The gene calls are TRBV11-3 and TRBJ2-3; unclear D gene. Looked up from germline, CDR1 is SGHNT and CDR2 is YENEEA. The CDR3 runs 13 residues. V was trimmed by 4 bases and J by 3 bases, leaving 8 bases between them. The CDR3 region is CASSSGETDTQYF. For the CDR3, the DNA is TGTGCCAGCAGCTCAGGCGAGACAGATACGCAGTATTTT.

This clone was picked up a small number of times. The chain carries TRBV13 and TRBJ1-1, with 9 bases that match TRBD1. CDR1 and CDR2 (germline): PRHDT, FYEKMQ (reference sequence). This CDR3 is 12 amino acids long. V lost 5 bases and J lost 12; bases outside the gene matches: 7. The CDR3 region is CASSVRDRETFF. The CDR3 DNA is TGTGCCAGCAGCGTCCGGGACAGGGAAACTTTCTTT.

This chain's CDR3 is CAWSRITGLSGYTF. The CDR3 nucleotides read TGTGCCTGGAGTAGAATCACAGGGTTGAGTGGCTACACCTTC. The rearrangement links TRBV30 to TRBJ1-2, with D maybe TRBD1 (6 bases). The CDR3 totals 14 residues. CDR1 and CDR2 (germline): GTSNPN, SVGIG (reference sequence). Trimming removed 2 bases from V and 7 bases from J, with 17 bases in between.

The rearrangement links TRBV6-5 to TRBJ1-5, with 7 bases matching TRBD1. The CDR3 contains 14 residues. Losses at the gene ends were 8 bases for V and 1 base for J; bases not matched to a gene: 5. Germline CDR1 is MNHEY and CDR2 is SVGAGI. The CDR3 reads CASSGGYSNQPQHF. The CDR3 DNA is TGTGCCAGCTCAGGGGGGTACAGCAATCAGCCCCAGCATTTT.

The chain has TRBV6-1 and TRBJ1-3; D not resolved. CDR3 length: 15 amino acids. V lost 7 bases, J lost 0 bases, and 13 bases lay in between. Germline V lookup: CDR1 MNHNS, CDR2 SASEGT. CDR3 protein: CASIRGPSSGNTIYF. CDR3 in DNA: TGTGCCAGCATCAGAGGGCCAAGCTCTGGAAACACCATATATTTT.

This chain joins TRBV18 and TRBJ1-1; D perhaps matches TRBD1 (5 bases). Per the germline V gene, CDR1 is KGHSH and CDR2 is LQKENI. V was trimmed by 3 bases and J by 3 bases, leaving 17 bases between them. The CDR3 loop spans 16 amino acids. This chain's CDR3 is CASSPRAMGLDTEAFF. CDR3 sequence (DNA): TGTGCCAGCTCACCTCGTGCCATGGGGCTGGACACTGAAGCTTTCTTT. The variable domain in full, with the rest retrieved from reference TRBV18 and TRBJ1-1, is NAGVMQNPRHLVRRRGQEARLRCSPMKGHSHVYWYRQLPEEGLKFMVYLQKENIIDESGMPKERFSAEFPKEGPSILRIQQVVRGDSAAYFCASSPRAMGLDTEAFFGQGTRLTVV.

This clone turned up a few times. The genes are TRBV6-1 and TRBJ1-4; weak D call: TRBD1 (6 bases). With 3 bases removed from V and 6 bases from J, the gap between germline ends came to 17 bases. The CDR3 length is 16 residues. Germline CDR1 MNHNS, CDR2 SASEGT. CDR3 coding DNA: TGTGCCAGCAGTGATATATCACAGGGCTCACATGAAAAACTGTTTTTT. Its protein product is CASSDISQGSHEKLFF.

The chain recombines TRBV5-1 with TRBJ1-2, with 11 bases fitting TRBD1. The germline gives CDR1 SGHRS, CDR2 YFSETQ. V lost 4 bases, J lost 3 bases, and 2 bases stayed unmatched. This CDR3 is built from 14 residues. CDR3 DNA: TGCGCCAGCAGCGGGGGACAGGGGGACTATGGCTACACCTTC. Translated, it gives CASSGGQGDYGYTF. The whole variable domain, remainder taken from reference TRBV5-1 and TRBJ1-2, is KAGVTQTPRYLIKTRGQQVTLSCSPISGHRSVSWYQQTPGQGLQFLFEYFSETQRNKGNFPGRFSGRQFSNSRSEMNVSTLELGDSALYLCASSGGQGDYGYTFGSGTRLTVV.

The chain uses TRBV7-6 and TRBJ2-5; D may be TRBD2 (5 bases). The J call may not be correct, given that the DNA end is closer to TRBJ2-7. The CDR3 totals 14 residues. Germline V gene lookup returns CDR1 SGHVS and CDR2 FNYEAQ. CDR3 nucleotides: TGTGCCAGCAGCTTAGGGGCAGCGGAATACGAGCAGTACTTC. Residues: CASSLGAAEYEQYF.

CDR3 region: CASSLSPGGLNSPLHF. In DNA form, the CDR3 reads TGTGCCAGCAGTTTATCGCCAGGGGGCCTCAATTCACCCCTCCACTTT. The chain is built from TRBV27 and TRBJ1-6, with 8 bases fitting TRBD1. The length of the CDR3 is 16 residues. Per germline, CDR1 MNHEY and CDR2 SMNVEV (reference sequence). V lost 0 bases, J lost 7 bases, and 5 bases stayed unmatched.

The chain combines TRBV30 with TRBJ1-5; D ambiguous. V lost 3 bases and J 0 bases, leaving 6 bases between the germline ends. Per germline, CDR1 GTSNPN and CDR2 SVGIG (reference sequence). The CDR3 is 13 residues long. DNA for the CDR3: TGTGCCTGGAGAGCGGGTAGCAATCAGCCCCAGCATTTT. Protein: CAWRAGSNQPQHF.

The rearrangement joins TRBV6-5 to TRBJ2-7; 8 bases agree with TRBD2. Losses at the gene ends were 5 bases for V and 2 bases for J; bases not matched to a gene: 2. Germline CDR1 MNHEY, CDR2 SVGAGI. The CDR3 has 13 residues. The CDR3 region has the DNA TGTGCCAGCAGTCGGGGGGGGGCCTACGAGCAGTACTTC. The encoded protein is CASSRGGAYEQYF.

The chain has TRBV11-3 and TRBJ2-3, with D perhaps TRBD2 (6 bases). This CDR3 region has 15 residues. Trimming left V 3 bases short and J 0 bases short, with 10 bases between. Germline V gene data show CDR1 as SGHNT and CDR2 as YENEEA. CDR3 residues: CASSLGGLSTDTQYF. CDR3 in DNA: TGTGCCAGCAGCTTGGGGGGTCTCAGCACAGATACGCAGTATTTT.

V is TRBV6-6 and J is TRBJ2-3, with D possibly matching TRBD1 (6 bases). Germline assignment: CDR1 MNHNY and CDR2 SVGAGI (reference sequence). Trimming cost V 6 bases and J 2 bases, with 15 bases left between them. This CDR3 spans 15 amino acids. CDR3 residues: CASSTRDTYTDTQYF. Here the CDR3 DNA reads TGTGCCAGCAGCACCCGGGACACTTACACAGATACGCAGTATTTT.

The chain uses TRBV19 and TRBJ2-2; 8 bases agree with TRBD2. CDR3 length: 14 residues. The junction had 11 bases not matched to a gene; V was cut back by 10 bases and J by 7 bases. Germline lookup yields CDR1 LNHDA and CDR2 SQIVND (reference sequence). DNA of the CDR3: TGTGCCACCGTGGGCGGGAGGTTTGTCGGGGAGCTGTTTTTT. Translated, it gives CATVGGRFVGELFF.

The V and J genes are TRBV5-5 and TRBJ1-1; tentatively, D is TRBD1 (5 bases). Germline-derived CDR1 and CDR2 are SGHKS and YYEKEE (reference sequence). V lost 0 bases to trimming and J lost 3 bases, with 12 bases between them. The CDR3 runs to 15 residues. In nucleotides, the CDR3 is TGTGCCAGCAGCTTGGTGGCAGGGCGTGACACTGAAGCTTTCTTT. It yields the protein CASSLVAGRDTEAFF.

The gene calls are TRBV4-1 and TRBJ1-1; 9 positions agree with TRBD1. CDR3 length: 17 amino acids. Unmatched junction bases numbered 8, after V lost 3 bases and J lost 0 bases. The germline gives CDR1 MGHRA, CDR2 YSYEKL. The CDR3 nucleotides are TGCGCCAGCAGCCATGCCGGGACAGGGACATTGAACACTGAAGCTTTCTTT. Translating it yields CASSHAGTGTLNTEAFF.

The V and J genes are TRBV5-1 and TRBJ2-3, with D tentatively TRBD2 (5 bases). CDR1 is SGHRS and CDR2 is YFSETQ in the germline V gene. V shed 2 bases and J shed 4 bases, with 5 bases lying between them. This CDR3 is built from 12 residues. The CDR3 loop is CASSFGADTQYF. Here the CDR3 DNA reads TGCGCCAGCAGCTTCGGGGCAGATACGCAGTATTTT.